The source of this T cell receptor beta chain is a study of shared T cell receptors in the human thymus. V lost 5 bases and J 8 bases, leaving 15 bases between the germline ends. Germline lookup yields CDR1 SEHNR and CDR2 FQNEAQ (reference sequence). This CDR3 region has 13 residues. Clones were sequenced by immunoSEQ multiplex PCR, and TCRdb holds only the in-frame ones, with some missing. The sample comprises about 660,000 clones, approximately 89% of which are singletons, and roughly 0.0094% rests with the top ten. The sample was also linked to a second study, of human thymus T cells. That report notes: Gene usage for V and J segments appeared biased in thymic and blood repertoires. Related research described strongly overlapping thymic repertoires in unrelated people.

This sequence originates from a boy younger than two with a congenital heart defect. The sequencing input was thymocytes. This sequence joins TRBV7-9 and TRBJ1-2; D is unclear. CDR3 residues: CASSQSHTGGYTF. In nucleotides, the CDR3 is TGTGCCAGCAGCCAGTCCCATACGGGAGGCTACACCTTC.